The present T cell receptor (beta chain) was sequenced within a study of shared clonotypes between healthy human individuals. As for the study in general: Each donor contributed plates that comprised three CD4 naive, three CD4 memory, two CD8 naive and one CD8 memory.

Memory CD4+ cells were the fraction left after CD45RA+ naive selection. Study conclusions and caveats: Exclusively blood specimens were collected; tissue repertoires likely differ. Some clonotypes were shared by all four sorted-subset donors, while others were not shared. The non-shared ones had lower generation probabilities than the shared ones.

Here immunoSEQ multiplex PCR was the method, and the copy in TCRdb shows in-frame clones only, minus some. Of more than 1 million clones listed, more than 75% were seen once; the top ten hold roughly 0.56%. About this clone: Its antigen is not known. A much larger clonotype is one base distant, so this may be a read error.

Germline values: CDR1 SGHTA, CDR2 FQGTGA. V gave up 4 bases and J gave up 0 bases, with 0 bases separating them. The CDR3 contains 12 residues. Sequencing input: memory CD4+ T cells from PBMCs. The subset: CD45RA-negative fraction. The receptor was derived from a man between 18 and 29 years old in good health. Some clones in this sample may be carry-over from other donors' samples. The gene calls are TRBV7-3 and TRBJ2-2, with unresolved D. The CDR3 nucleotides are TGTGCCAGCAGCTCGAACACCGGGGAGCTGTTTTTT. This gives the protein CASSSNTGELFF.